The sequence of this T cell receptor beta chain was determined in a study of blood T cell repertoires in COVID-19. The V gene's germline CDR1 is GTSNPN and CDR2 SVGIG (reference sequence). The CDR3 contains 14 residues. The V gene lost 0 bases and the J gene lost 4 bases, with 7 bases spanning the gap. Assay: immunoSEQ multiplex PCR; the TCRdb copy retains only in-frame clones and omits some. The table includes roughly 340,000 clones, roughly nine tenths detected once. Specimen: peripheral blood. V is TRBV30 and J is TRBJ2-6, with a weak D call TRBD1 (5 bases). This receptor was identified in a woman between 25 and 40 years old with COVID-19, enrolled during active disease. In nucleotides, the CDR3 is TGTGCCTGGAGTGTCCGGACAGGGGCCAACGTCCTGACTTTC. Amino acids: CAWSVRTGANVLTF.